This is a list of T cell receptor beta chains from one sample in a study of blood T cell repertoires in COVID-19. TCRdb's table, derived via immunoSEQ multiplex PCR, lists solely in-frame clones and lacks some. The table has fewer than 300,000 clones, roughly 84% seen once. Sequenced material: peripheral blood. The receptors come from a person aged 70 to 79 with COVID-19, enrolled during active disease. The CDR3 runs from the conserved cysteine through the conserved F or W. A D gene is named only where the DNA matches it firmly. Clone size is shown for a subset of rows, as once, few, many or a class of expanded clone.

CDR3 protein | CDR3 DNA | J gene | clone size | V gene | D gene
CASSQAPGQGWSIENSPLHF | TGCGCCAGCAGCCAAGCCCCGGGACAGGGATGGTCTATAGAGAATTCACCCCTCCACTTT | TRBJ1-6 | once | TRBV4-1 | TRBD1
CASSLLTYEQYF | TGTGCCAGCAGCTTACTAACCTACGAGCAGTACTTC | TRBJ2-7 | NA | TRBV7-2 | NA
CASSTSTSGRGQFF | TGTGCCAGCAGCACCTCGACTAGCGGGAGGGGGCAGTTCTTC | TRBJ2-1 | NA | TRBV7-2 | TRBD2
CAWSGPGMTGGYTF | TGTGCCTGGAGTGGTCCGGGAATGACGGGTGGCTACACCTTC | TRBJ1-2 | few | TRBV30 | NA
CAISGGTSGGNEQFF | TGTGCCATCAGTGGGGGGACTAGCGGGGGCAATGAGCAGTTCTTC | TRBJ2-1 | once | TRBV10-3 | TRBD2
CASTFLDRVNYGYTF | TGTGCCAGCACCTTCCTCGACAGGGTAAACTATGGCTACACCTTC | TRBJ1-2 | NA | TRBV5-6 | TRBD1
CASSQGLADLYNEQFF | TGTGCCAGCAGCCAGGGACTAGCGGATTTATACAATGAGCAGTTCTTC | TRBJ2-1 | NA | TRBV3-1/TRBV3-2 | TRBD2
CASSLDADSPLHF | TGCGCCAGCAGCTTGGATGCAGATTCACCCCTCCACTTT | TRBJ1-6 | once | TRBV5-1 | NA
CASSAGTSGRAQVETQYF | TGTGCCAGCAGCGCCGGGACTAGCGGGAGGGCCCAGGTAGAGACCCAGTACTTC | TRBJ2-5 | once | TRBV9 | TRBD2
CASSRLAGQAEQYF | TGTGCCAGCAGTCGACTAGCGGGCCAGGCCGAGCAGTACTTC | TRBJ2-7 | NA | TRBV6-5 | TRBD2
CASSQDQLASGTQYF | TGTGCCAGCAGCCAAGATCAGCTGGCTTCGGGGACCCAGTACTTC | TRBJ2-5 | NA | TRBV4-2 | NA
CASSLAARDRPDYNEQFF | TGTGCCAGCAGCTTAGCGGCCCGGGACAGACCAGACTACAATGAGCAGTTCTTC | TRBJ2-1 | NA | TRBV7-8 | TRBD1
CARQDNYGYTF | TGTGCCAGACAGGATAACTATGGCTACACCTTC | TRBJ1-2 | few | TRBV28 | NA
CASSIRDSQSQETQYF | TGCGCCAGCAGCATCCGGGACAGTCAGTCCCAAGAGACCCAGTACTTC | TRBJ2-5 | NA | TRBV5-1 | TRBD1
CASSSGGGTSSYEQYF | TGTGCCAGCAGCTCGGGGGGGGGTACTAGCTCCTACGAGCAGTACTTC | TRBJ2-7 | NA | TRBV7-9 | TRBD2
CASSVSDGGQFF | TGTGCCAGCAGCGTATCGGACGGGGGGCAGTTCTTC | TRBJ2-1 | NA | TRBV9 | NA
CASSINPGGGNYGYTF | TGTGCCAGCAGTATAAATCCAGGGGGCGGTAACTATGGCTACACCTTC | TRBJ1-2 | NA | TRBV27 | TRBD1
CSASIGQGKVLSSGANVLTF | TGCAGTGCTAGTATAGGACAGGGGAAGGTTTTGAGCTCTGGGGCCAACGTCCTGACTTTC | TRBJ2-6 | NA | TRBV20-1 | TRBD1
CASSLLGGATEAFF | TGTGCCAGCAGTTTATTGGGAGGGGCCACTGAAGCTTTCTTT | TRBJ1-1 | NA | TRBV27 | NA
CASSLALAGQYF | TGTGCCAGCAGCTTAGCGCTAGCGGGGCAGTATTTT | TRBJ2-3 | NA | TRBV7-2 | TRBD2
CASSQSGSPQETQYF | TGTGCCAGCAGCCAAAGCGGATCCCCTCAAGAGACCCAGTACTTC | TRBJ2-5 | NA | TRBV6-6 | NA
CASSFGGAPGELFF | TGCGCCAGCAGCTTTGGGGGGGCTCCCGGGGAGCTGTTTTTT | TRBJ2-2 | NA | TRBV5-1 | NA
CASSGGLAGGIGETQYF | TGCGCCAGCAGCGGAGGACTAGCGGGAGGAATAGGGGAGACCCAGTACTTC | TRBJ2-5 | NA | TRBV5-1 | TRBD2
CASIPLVGRHSYEQYF | TGTGCCAGCATCCCGTTAGTGGGTCGACACTCCTACGAGCAGTACTTC | TRBJ2-7 | NA | TRBV6-2/TRBV6-3 | NA
CATSGPPRQFSRRNTEAFF | TGTGCCACCAGTGGACCACCTAGACAGTTCTCCCGAAGGAACACTGAAGCTTTCTTT | TRBJ1-1 | NA | TRBV24-1 | NA
CAWQTGNSNQPQHF | TGTGCCTGGCAAACAGGTAACAGCAATCAGCCCCAGCATTTT | TRBJ1-5 | NA | TRBV30 | NA
CASSQDWGMGQGTEAFF | TGTGCCAGCAGCCAAGATTGGGGAATGGGACAGGGGACTGAAGCTTTCTTT | TRBJ1-1 | NA | TRBV3-1/TRBV3-2 | TRBD1
CASSPEGGRANEKLFF | TGTGCCAGCAGCCCAGAAGGTGGCAGGGCTAATGAAAAACTGTTTTTT | TRBJ1-4 | NA | TRBV7-6 | NA
CASSHNGLASYEQYF | TGTGCCAGCAGCCACAATGGACTAGCCTCCTACGAGCAGTACTTC | TRBJ2-7 | NA | TRBV3-1/TRBV3-2 | TRBD2
CASGYLQGRGQPQHF | TGTGCCAGCGGGTATTTGCAGGGCAGGGGTCAGCCCCAGCATTTT | TRBJ1-5 | NA | TRBV28 | NA
CSASPGYDTDTQYF | TGCAGTGCTAGTCCAGGGTACGACACAGATACGCAGTATTTT | TRBJ2-3 | NA | TRBV20-1 | NA
CASSQDLAGSNSPLHF | TGTGCCAGTAGCCAAGATTTGGCAGGATCAAATTCACCCCTCCACTTT | TRBJ1-6 | NA | TRBV19 | NA
CASSQVGEDTEAFF | TGCGCCAGCAGCCAAGTAGGGGAAGACACTGAAGCTTTCTTT | TRBJ1-1 | NA | TRBV4-1 | NA
CASSFDDPGQAGNEQFF | TGTGCCAGCAGTTTCGACGATCCGGGACAGGCGGGTAATGAGCAGTTCTTC | TRBJ2-1 | NA | TRBV28 | TRBD1
CASSKDRTSGYTF | TGCGCCAGCAGCAAGGACAGGACTAGCGGCTACACCTTC | TRBJ1-2 | NA | TRBV5-1 | TRBD1
CASSQGQGAIQPQHF | TGCGCCAGCAGCCAAGGACAGGGGGCTATTCAGCCCCAGCATTTT | TRBJ1-5 | NA | TRBV4-1 | TRBD1
CASSQDIASSYEQYF | TGCGCCAGCAGCCAAGATATTGCGAGCTCCTACGAGCAGTACTTC | TRBJ2-7 | few | TRBV4-3 | NA
CASSAGRNTEAFF | TGTGCCAGCAGCGCGGGACGGAACACTGAAGCTTTCTTT | TRBJ1-1 | few | TRBV11-2 | NA
CASREGVKEVQPQHF | TGTGCCTCCCGGGAGGGGGTAAAGGAGGTTCAGCCCCAGCATTTT | TRBJ1-5 | NA | TRBV2 | NA
CASSQDPGSGELFF | TGTGCCAGCAGCCAAGACCCGGGGTCCGGGGAGCTGTTTTTT | TRBJ2-2 | NA | TRBV3-1/TRBV3-2 | NA
CASSSRDTLGGYTF | TGTGCCAGCAGCTCCCGGGATACCCTGGGGGGCTACACCTTC | TRBJ1-2 | NA | TRBV7-2 | NA
CASSPLAGGSGELFF | TGTGCCAGCAGCCCGCTGGCAGGCGGGTCCGGGGAGCTGTTTTTT | TRBJ2-2 | NA | TRBV14 | NA
CASRVGTGVRGETQYF | TGTGCCAGCAGAGTCGGGACAGGGGTTCGCGGCGAGACCCAGTACTTC | TRBJ2-5 | NA | TRBV2 | TRBD1
CASSQTSRTDEQFF | TGCGCCAGCAGCCAGACTAGCAGGACGGATGAGCAGTTCTTC | TRBJ2-1 | NA | TRBV4-1 | TRBD2
CASSFSGRGTGELFF | TGTGCCAGCAGCTTCAGCGGGAGGGGCACCGGGGAGCTGTTTTTT | TRBJ2-2 | NA | TRBV7-3 | TRBD2
CASSLYPSTGAGNEQFF | TGTGCCAGCAGCTTATACCCCTCGACAGGGGCTGGGAATGAGCAGTTCTTC | TRBJ2-1 | NA | TRBV7-2 | TRBD1
CASSPQGTDTQYF | TGTGCCAGCAGCCCCCAGGGCACAGATACGCAGTATTTT | TRBJ2-3 | many | TRBV7-2 | NA